This TCR beta chain was captured by sequencing in a study of T cells in Graves' hyperthyroidism and ophthalmopathy. The study's findings and limits: Most thyroid clonotypes expanded above 0.001 were also detected in blood.

Participants, patients aged 18 to 65, had newly diagnosed hyperthyroidism with a duration under 2 months. PBMCs were collected from an approximately 9 ml volume of fresh peripheral blood. Per germline, CDR1 SNHLY and CDR2 FYNNEI. V was pared by 6 bases and J by 7 bases, with 8 bases of the junction left unmatched. The CDR3 is made up of 15 amino acids. This clonotype was observed many times. The antigen is not known. RNA transcripts served as the template for amplifying TCR beta CDR3 regions. An initial round of RT-PCR targeting the TCR CDR3 relied on the HTBI primer set. TCRdb reprocessed the multiplex PCR reads via MiXCR and lists one record per CDR3 protein. The sample consists of 550,000 to 850,000 distinct CDR3 sequences, around a sixth of them appearing once.

The sequence was collected from a woman aged 50 to 60 with Graves' hyperthyroidism that later progressed to Graves' ophthalmopathy. The rearrangement links TRBV2 to TRBJ2-1; 11 bases match TRBD2. The sample was blood. The CDR3 DNA is TGTGCCAGCAGGGAACTAGCGGGGGTGGGTAATGAGCAGTTCTTC. Amino acids: CASRELAGVGNEQFF.